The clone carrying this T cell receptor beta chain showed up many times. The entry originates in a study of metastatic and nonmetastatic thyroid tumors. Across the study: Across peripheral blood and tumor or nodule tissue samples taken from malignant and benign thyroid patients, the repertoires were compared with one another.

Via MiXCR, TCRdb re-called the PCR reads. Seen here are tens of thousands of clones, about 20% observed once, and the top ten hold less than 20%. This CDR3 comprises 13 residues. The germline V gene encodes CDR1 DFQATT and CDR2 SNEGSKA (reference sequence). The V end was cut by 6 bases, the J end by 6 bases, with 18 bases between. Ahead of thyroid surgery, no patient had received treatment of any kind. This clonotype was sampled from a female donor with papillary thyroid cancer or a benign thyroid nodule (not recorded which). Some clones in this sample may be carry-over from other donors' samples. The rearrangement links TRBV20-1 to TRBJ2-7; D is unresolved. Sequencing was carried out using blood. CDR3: CSARRVGRFEQYF. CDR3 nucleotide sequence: TGCAGTGCGAGGAGAGTCGGTCGTTTCGAGCAGTACTTC.